These T cell receptor beta chains were read from a single sample in a study of vaccination effects on CD4 cells after COVID-19. No antigens are known for them. This table comes from immunoSEQ multiplex PCR, and its TCRdb copy is limited to in-frame clones, with some not included. This table holds some 11,000 clones, around 68% found once. Specimen: CD4+ T cells from PBMCs cultured with SARS-CoV-2 spike peptides, collected after COVID-19 vaccination. Receptor source: a human donor who received a COVID-19 vaccine. Each CDR3 is given with its conserved first and last residue. The D gene is left open where the match is weak. Clone size is not always given. Where it is, it says once, few, many or a class for expanded clones.

>NA|TRBV9|TRBJ2-2|NA
TGTGCCAGCAGCCCCGGGACGTACACCGGGGAGCTGTTTTTT
CASSPGTYTGELFF
>TRBD1|TRBV20-1|TRBJ1-1|few
TGCAGTGCCAGGGGGTACACTGAAGCTTTCTTT
CSARGYTEAFF
>NA|TRBV7-2|TRBJ1-1|NA
TGTGCCAGCAGCTTAGGTCCAGGGTTCAACACTGAAGCTTTCTTT
CASSLGPGFNTEAFF
>NA|TRBV10-3|TRBJ2-1|large
TGTGCCATCAGCCAGGTAGCCCCCAATGAGCAGTTCTTC
CAISQVAPNEQFF
>NA|TRBV18|TRBJ2-7|NA
TGTGCCAGCTCACCACAGACTTCAAGCGAGCAGTACTTC
CASSPQTSSEQYF
>NA|TRBV6-5|TRBJ1-5|NA
TGTGCCAGCAGCCCCAATAGCAATCAGCCCCAGCATTTT
CASSPNSNQPQHF
>NA|TRBV19|TRBJ2-6|NA
TGTGCCAGTAGTATAATAGACGGGAGAACCTCTGGGGCCAACGTCCTGACTTTC
CASSIIDGRTSGANVLTF
>NA|TRBV21-1|TRBJ1-2|few
TGTGCCAGCAGCACCCAGGGGCCTAGAGGCTACACCTTC
CASSTQGPRGYTF
>NA|TRBV4-1|TRBJ2-1|few
TGCGCCAGCAGCCAAGACCCAGGGACCAGCAATGAGCAGTTCTTC
CASSQDPGTSNEQFF
>NA|TRBV5-4|TRBJ2-2|NA
TGTGCCAGCAGCTTAAGCTCCCACTCCGGGGAGCTGTTTTTT
CASSLSSHSGELFF
>TRBD2|TRBV19|TRBJ2-3|NA
TGTGCCAGTGCCTCCACTAGCGGGAGTACAGATACGCAGTATTTT
CASASTSGSTDTQYF
>NA|TRBV5-5|TRBJ1-1|NA
TGTGCCAGCAGCTTTGGGGGGAAGAACACTGAAGCTTTCTTT
CASSFGGKNTEAFF
>NA|TRBV2|TRBJ1-5|few
TGTGCCAGCAGTTCAGGGTTGGGCAATCAGCCCCAGCATTTT
CASSSGLGNQPQHF
>NA|TRBV6-5|TRBJ2-3|NA
TGTGCCAGCTCTAACACAGATACGCAGTATTTT
CASSNTDTQYF
>TRBD1|TRBV9|TRBJ1-4|few
TGTGCCAGCAGCTTAGGGGGCCTAAATGAAAAACTGTTTTTT
CASSLGGLNEKLFF
>NA|TRBV20-1|TRBJ2-5|NA
TGCAGTGCTATGAACCCTCAGTACTTC
CSAMNPQYF
>NA|TRBV7-9|TRBJ1-3|once
TGTGCCAGCAGCCCCAGGACGGTATCTGGAAACACCATATATTTT
CASSPRTVSGNTIYF
>TRBD1|TRBV27|TRBJ2-2|NA
TGTGCCAGCAGTCCAAAGGACAGGGGGAACACCGGGGAGCTGTTTTTT
CASSPKDRGNTGELFF
>TRBD2|TRBV4-3|TRBJ2-7|NA
TGCGCCAGCAGCCCCCTAGTCGGGGGGGACCCCTACGAGCAGTACTTC
CASSPLVGGDPYEQYF
>NA|TRBV28|TRBJ2-7|NA
TGTGCCAGCAGTTTTCGGGTCTCCTACGAGCAGTACTTC
CASSFRVSYEQYF
>TRBD1|TRBV19|TRBJ2-5|NA
TGTGCCAGTAGTATCGCAGGGGGTGTGGAGACCCAGTACTTC
CASSIAGGVETQYF
>TRBD2|TRBV14|TRBJ2-2|few
TGTGCCAGGTGGACTAGCGGGGGTTATAACACCGGGGAGCTGTTTTTT
CARWTSGGYNTGELFF
>NA|TRBV5-1|TRBJ1-2|NA
TGCGCCAGCAGCTTGGAGGGGACGAATGGCTACACCTTC
CASSLEGTNGYTF
>NA|TRBV28|TRBJ1-3|NA
TGTGCCAGCAGTTTCAGCGGAGTCTCTGGAAACACCATATATTTT
CASSFSGVSGNTIYF
>NA|TRBV15|TRBJ1-2|medium-sized
TGTGCCACCAGCGGGCGGGGGAACGGCCTGGGGGGCTACACCTTC
CATSGRGNGLGGYTF
>NA|TRBV14|TRBJ2-6|NA
TGTGCCAGCAGCCTCCGACCGAGCTCTGGGGCCAACGTCCTGACTTTC
CASSLRPSSGANVLTF
>NA|TRBV6-5|TRBJ2-5|NA
TGTGCCAGCTCTCTCCGGAGAAAATATCCCGAGACCCAGTACTTC
CASSLRRKYPETQYF
>NA|TRBV3-1/TRBV3-2|TRBJ1-1|medium-sized
TGTGCCAGCAGCCAAGCGGGGGGCAGGGCTGAAGCTTTCTTT
CASSQAGGRAEAFF